These 5 T cell receptor beta chains came from one sample sequenced in a study of blood T cells in healthy people across ages. PCR was performed a second time for roughly 6 to 12 cycles using a sample-barcoded 5' primer and a J-beta primer mix. Via MiXCR, TCRdb re-called the 5' RACE reads, giving one row per CDR3 protein. The table records 1.8 million or so distinct CDR3 sequences, 39% of them present only once. The sample comprised blood. Receptors were obtained from a human donor in good health.

The chain is built from TRBV20-1 and TRBJ1-2; possibly TRBD1 for D (5 bases). The CDR3 contains 16 residues. Per germline, CDR1 DFQATT and CDR2 SNEGSKA (reference sequence). The ends were cut back, 5 bases at V and 3 bases at J, with 22 bases in the middle. The CDR3 sequence: CSAARSDLGGDYGYTF. In DNA, the CDR3 is TGCAGTGCTGCACGATCCGATTTGGGGGGGGACTATGGCTACACCTTC.

This clonotype was detected a few times. The V and J genes are TRBV29-1 and TRBJ1-4; D is ambiguous. The CDR3 is 12 amino acids. The germline V gene has CDR1 SQVTM and CDR2 ANQGSEA. V was pared by 4 bases and J by 5 bases, with 8 bases between. DNA for the CDR3: TGCAGCGTTGGGATAGGGAATGAAAAACTGTTTTTT. As protein: CSVGIGNEKLFF. The whole variable domain, remainder taken from reference TRBV29-1 and TRBJ1-4, is SAVISQKPSRDICQRGTSLTIQCQVDSQVTMMFWYRQQPGQSLTLIATANQGSEATYESGFVIDKFPISRPNLTFSTLTVSNMSPEDSSIYLCSVGIGNEKLFFGSGTQLSVL.

To note about this clonotype: At one end the junction does not follow the germline gene, possibly because of a read error. V usage is TRBV12-3 or TRBV12-4 and J usage is TRBJ2-1, with a possible D match to TRBD2 (5 bases). CDR3 size: 13 residues. In nucleotides, the CDR3 is TGTACCAGCAGTTTAAGTTTCGGGGATGAGCAGTTCTTC. Protein sequence: CTSSLSFGDEQFF.

This clonotype has ten or more counts. This chain links TRBV29-1 with TRBJ2-5; D is uncertain. The V gene's germline CDR1 is SQVTM and CDR2 ANQGSEA. The CDR3 runs to 11 residues. The V end lost 3 bases, the J end lost 1 base, and 3 bases lay between the germline ends. For the CDR3, the DNA is TGCAGCGTTGATCGCCAAGAGACCCAGTACTTC. This sequence encodes CSVDRQETQYF.

This chain joins TRBV7-2 and TRBJ2-6; tentative D call: TRBD2 (6 bases). The CDR3 has 15 amino acids. CDR1 is SGHTA and CDR2 is FQGNSA in the germline V gene. V lost 5 bases to trimming and J lost 2 bases, with 10 bases between them. In nucleotides, the CDR3 is TGTGCCAGCAGCACTTGGGGGGCTGGGGCCAACGTCCTGACTTTC. It encodes CASSTWGAGANVLTF.